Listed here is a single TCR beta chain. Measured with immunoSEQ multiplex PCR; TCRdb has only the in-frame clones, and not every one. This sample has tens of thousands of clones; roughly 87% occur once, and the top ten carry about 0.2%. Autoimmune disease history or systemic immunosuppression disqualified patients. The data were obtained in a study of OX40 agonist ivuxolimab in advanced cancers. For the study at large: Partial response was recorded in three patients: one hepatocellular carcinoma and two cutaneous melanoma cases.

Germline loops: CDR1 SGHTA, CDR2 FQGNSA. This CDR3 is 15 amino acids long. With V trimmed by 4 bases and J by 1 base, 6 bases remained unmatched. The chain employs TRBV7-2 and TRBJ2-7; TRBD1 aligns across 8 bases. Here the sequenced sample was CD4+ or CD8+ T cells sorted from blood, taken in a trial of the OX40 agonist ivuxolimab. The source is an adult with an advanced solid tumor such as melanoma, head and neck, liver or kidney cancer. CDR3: CASSSRDRLSYEQYF. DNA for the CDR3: TGTGCCAGCAGCTCCCGGGACAGGCTGTCCTACGAGCAGTACTTC.